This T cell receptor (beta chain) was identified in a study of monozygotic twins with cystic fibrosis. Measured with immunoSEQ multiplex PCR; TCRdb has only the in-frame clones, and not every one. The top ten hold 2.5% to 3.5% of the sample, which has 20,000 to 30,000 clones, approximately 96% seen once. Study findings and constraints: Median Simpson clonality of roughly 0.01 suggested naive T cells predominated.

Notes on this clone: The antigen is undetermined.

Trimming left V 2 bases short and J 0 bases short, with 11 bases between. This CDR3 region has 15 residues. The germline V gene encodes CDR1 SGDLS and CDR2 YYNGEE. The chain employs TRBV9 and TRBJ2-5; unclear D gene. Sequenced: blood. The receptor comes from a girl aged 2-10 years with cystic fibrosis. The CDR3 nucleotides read TGTGCCAGCAGCGTCAGGTTTGGCGACCAAGAGACCCAGTACTTC. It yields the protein CASSVRFGDQETQYF. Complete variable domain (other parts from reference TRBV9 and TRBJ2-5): DSGVTQTPKHLITATGQRVTLRCSPRSGDLSVYWYQQSLDQGLQFLIQYYNGEERAKGNILERFSAQQFPDLHSELNLSSLELGDSALYFCASSVRFGDQETQYFGPGTRLLVL.